This is a list of T cell receptor beta chains from one sample in a study of naive and memory T cell subsets. TCRdb passed the UMI-ligation and nested PCR reads through MiXCR, listing each CDR3 protein once. This repertoire shows some 82,000 distinct CDR3 sequences, roughly 9.2% found once; its top ten account for 1.2%. The sample comprised naive CD8+ T cells from blood. The receptors here all came from a human donor in good health. Each CDR3 is given with its conserved first and last residue. The order of the fields is J gene, D gene, V gene, clone size, CDR3 protein, CDR3 DNA. D genes are given only for firm matches. Expanded clones get a size class; other rows say once, few or many, or leave the size out.

>TRBJ1-2|NA|TRBV6-2/TRBV6-3|few
CASSYSIGPSPNYGYTF
TGTGCCAGCAGTTACTCGATAGGACCGTCTCCTAACTATGGCTACACCTTC
>TRBJ2-1|NA|TRBV30|many
CAWRDPLVPRGSSYNEQFF
TGTGCCTGGAGAGACCCACTGGTTCCCCGTGGGAGCTCCTACAATGAGCAGTTCTTC
>TRBJ1-4|NA|TRBV4-3|NA
CASSQDPAAGEKLFF
TGCGCCAGCAGCCAAGATCCAGCGGCGGGTGAAAAACTGTTTTTT
>TRBJ2-7|NA|TRBV19|NA
CASSDYGTNTYEQYF
TGTGCCAGTTCGGACTACGGGACAAATACCTACGAGCAGTACTTC
>TRBJ2-2|NA|TRBV29-1|many
CSVYTARNTGELFF
TGCAGCGTTTATACAGCCCGAAACACCGGGGAGCTGTTTTTT
>TRBJ2-7|TRBD2|TRBV7-2|NA
CASSFRLAGTHYEQYF
TGTGCCAGCAGCTTCAGGCTAGCGGGGACCCACTACGAGCAGTACTTC
>TRBJ2-5|TRBD1|TRBV20-1|NA
CSARDRDRGRGTQYF
TGCAGTGCTAGGGACCGGGACAGGGGGCGTGGGACCCAGTACTTC
>TRBJ2-3|TRBD2|TRBV28|few
CASSLLGEGTSTDTQYF
TGTGCCAGCAGTTTATTAGGGGAGGGGACTAGCACAGATACGCAGTATTTT
>TRBJ2-7|TRBD2|TRBV12-3/TRBV12-4|many
CASSPRLAGDHEQYF
TGTGCCAGCAGCCCTAGACTAGCGGGAGACCACGAGCAGTACTTC
>TRBJ2-5|NA|TRBV3-1|few
CASSFFDRPEETQYF
TGTGCCAGCAGTTTTTTCGACAGACCCGAAGAGACCCAGTACTTC
>TRBJ2-7|NA|TRBV30|few
CAWNRRGYNYEQYF
TGTGCCTGGAACCGGAGGGGGTATAACTACGAGCAGTACTTC
>TRBJ2-3|TRBD2|TRBV13|few
CASSPPIGTRIDTQYF
TGTGCCAGCAGCCCCCCAATCGGGACTAGAATAGATACGCAGTATTTT
>TRBJ2-1|TRBD2|TRBV27|few
CASGSTSGRTSCHNEQFF
TGTGCCAGCGGCTCGACTAGCGGCCGAACAAGTTGCCACAATGAGCAGTTCTTC
>TRBJ2-7|TRBD1|TRBV29-1|many
CSVEDTGVLGNYEQYF
TGCAGCGTTGAAGATACAGGGGTTCTGGGAAACTACGAGCAGTACTTC